These 14 T cell receptor beta chains originate from one sample sequenced in a study of shared clonotypes between healthy human individuals. TCRdb's table, derived via immunoSEQ multiplex PCR, lists solely in-frame clones and lacks some. The top ten hold over 8.5% of the sample, which has a few hundred thousand clones, approximately 65% seen once. The material sequenced was memory CD4+ T cells sorted from blood. Subset here: CD45RA-negative fraction. These TCRs come from a man in his thirties or forties in good health.

The rearrangement uses TRBV18 and TRBJ2-2, with 11 bases fitting TRBD2. V lost 5 bases and J lost 2; bases outside the gene matches: 22. The germline V gene has CDR1 KGHSH and CDR2 LQKENI. This CDR3 has 22 residues. The CDR3 nucleotides are TGTGCCAGCTCAACCCTCCCGACAAGGACTAGCGGGCGTAGGACAAACACCGGGGAGCTGTTTTTT. This codes for CASSTLPTRTSGRRTNTGELFF.

In its sample, this clone was seen a few times. At one end, the junction sequence differs from germline, possibly due to a read error. CDR3 protein: CASRLAGGGEQYF. The CDR3 bases are TGTGCCAGCAGGTTAGCGGGAGGAGGCGAGCAGTACTTC. The chain carries TRBV11-2 and TRBJ2-7; the match to TRBD2 covers 10 bases. This CDR3 is 13 amino acids long. CDR1 SGHAT and CDR2 FQNNGV come from the germline V gene.

CDR3 protein: CATSRGTDLHGYTF. The CDR3, as DNA: TGTGCCACCAGCAGAGGGACGGATTTACATGGCTACACCTTC. V gene TRBV15 combines with J gene TRBJ1-2; unclear D gene. Trimming left V 1 base short and J 6 bases short, with 12 bases between. The CDR3 is made up of 14 amino acids. Germline lookup yields CDR1 LNHNV and CDR2 YYDKDF (reference sequence).

This clone was recorded only once. The V gene is TRBV27, the J gene TRBJ2-2; 9 bases align to TRBD2. The germline V gene has CDR1 MNHEY and CDR2 SMNVEV (reference sequence). Trimming cost V 1 base and J 6 bases; bases outside gene matches: 12. The CDR3 is 18 residues long. CDR3 bases: TGTGCCAGCAGTTTATTCAGCGCGGGAGGGGGAAACGCCGGGGAGCTGTTTTTT. This encodes CASSLFSAGGGNAGELFF.

The chain joins TRBV27 to TRBJ1-5; no clear D. Trimming shortened V by 0 bases and J by 7 bases, and 22 bases separated the two germline ends. The CDR3 is 18 residues long. Germline-derived CDR1 and CDR2 are MNHEY and SMNVEV (reference sequence). CDR3: CASSLSGSLAERKQPQHF. The CDR3, as DNA: TGTGCCAGCAGTTTATCCGGGTCCTTGGCCGAAAGGAAGCAGCCCCAGCATTTT.

Here the CDR3 DNA reads TGCAGCGTCGGGACAGACATGAACACTGAAGCTTTCTTT. Protein: CSVGTDMNTEAFF. This chain links TRBV29-1 with TRBJ1-1, with TRBD1 matching over 7 bases. Germline V gene data show CDR1 as SQVTM and CDR2 as ANQGSEA. The CDR3 totals 13 residues. After removal of 6 bases from V and 0 bases from J, the junction contained 4 bases not matched to a gene.

This clone showed up just a few times. The chain links TRBV21-1 to TRBJ2-2. TRBV21-1 represents a pseudogene. The CDR3 contains 13 residues. The CDR3 loop reads CASSEERIGELFF. The CDR3, as DNA: TGTGCCAGCAGTGAAGAAAGGATCGGGGAGCTGTTTTTT.

The gene calls are TRBV11-2 and TRBJ2-2, with 9 bases matching TRBD1. CDR3 length equals 17 residues. CDR1 and CDR2 (germline): SGHAT, FQNNGV. Trimming cost V 6 bases and J 1 base; bases outside gene matches: 9. The CDR3 protein is CASRLRGTGMNTGELFF. The CDR3 coding sequence is TGTGCCAGCAGGCTTAGAGGGACAGGGATGAACACCGGGGAGCTGTTTTTT. Together with reference TRBV11-2 and TRBJ2-2, the CDR3 gives the full variable domain: EAGVAQSPRYKIIEKRQSVAFWCNPISGHATLYWYQQILGQGPKLLIQFQNNGVVDDSQLPKDRFSAERLKGVDSTLKIQPAKLEDSAVYLCASRLRGTGMNTGELFFGEGSRLTVL.

This clone was counted between two and nine times. The CDR3 nucleotides read TGTGCCAGCAGCTTAGGTCGTTTGGATGAGCAGTTCTTC. It specifies CASSLGRLDEQFF. The rearrangement uses TRBV11-1 and TRBJ2-1, with D unclear. CDR1 is SGHAT and CDR2 is FQDESV in the germline V gene (reference sequence). V shed 1 base and J shed 8 bases, with 9 bases lying between them. The CDR3 extends over 13 amino acids.

In DNA form, the CDR3 reads TGTGCCAGCAGTCCCCCGACGGCCTCCTACAATGAGCAGTTCTTC. Its translation: CASSPPTASYNEQFF. V gene TRBV28 combines with J gene TRBJ2-1, with D hard to call. Trimming took off 5 bases at V and 0 bases at J, with 11 bases between the two ends. CDR3 length: 15 residues. In germline, CDR1 is MDHEN, CDR2 SYDVKM.

This chain uses TRBV11-2 with TRBJ2-7; 7 bases fit TRBD2. Trimming took 10 bases from V and 0 from J; bases not matched to a gene: 12. This CDR3 region has 15 residues. Germline assignment: CDR1 SGHAT and CDR2 FQNNGV. The CDR3 sequence is CAISPIGRGSYEQYF. For the CDR3, the DNA is TGTGCCATTTCCCCTATTGGGAGGGGCTCCTACGAGCAGTACTTC.

This clone was counted only a few times. The rearrangement links TRBV6-5 to TRBJ2-1; D is possibly TRBD1 or TRBD2 (5 bases each). The germline gives CDR1 MNHEY, CDR2 SVGAGI. V was trimmed by 4 bases and J by 3 bases, leaving 10 bases between them. This CDR3 has 14 amino acids. CDR3: CASSLGPLYNEQFF. The CDR3 DNA reads TGTGCCAGCAGTTTGGGACCCCTCTACAATGAGCAGTTCTTC.

J is TRBJ2-5 and V is TRBV15; D might be TRBD2 (5 bases). Trimming took off 2 bases at V and 2 bases at J, with 12 bases between the two ends. CDR1 and CDR2 (germline): LNHNV, YYDKDF (reference sequence). The CDR3 extends over 15 amino acids. For the CDR3, the DNA is TGTGCCACCAGCAGACAAAGAGCGGAGCAAGAGACCCAGTACTTC. Protein product: CATSRQRAEQETQYF.

This clone turned up a few times. The chain employs TRBV19 and TRBJ1-5; D gene uncertain. Trimming removed 4 bases from V and 1 base from J, with 11 bases in between. The CDR3 is 15 residues long. Germline values: CDR1 LNHDA, CDR2 SQIVND (reference sequence). CDR3 loop: CASSKRETSNQPQHF. The DNA of the CDR3 is TGTGCCAGTAGTAAGCGGGAAACGAGCAATCAGCCCCAGCATTTT.